This is a list of T cell receptor beta chains from one sample in a study of CD8 T cells in Susac syndrome. TCRdb itself ran the immunoSEQ multiplex PCR reads through MiXCR, one entry per CDR3 protein. The table includes some 120,000 distinct CDR3 sequences, 94% detected once. Sequencing used CD4+ T cells from PBMCs. The source is a human donor in good health. Each CDR3 is given with its conserved first and last residue. The order of the fields is clone size, D gene, J gene, V gene, CDR3 DNA, CDR3 protein. The D gene is left open where the match is weak. The size entry is marked missing in some rows and otherwise reads once, few, many or a size class.

once,.,TRBJ1-5,TRBV5-1,TGCGCCAGCAGCCCGGGGACGGCGGCCGGCAATCAGCCCCAGCATTTT,CASSPGTAAGNQPQHF
once,TRBD2,TRBJ2-5,TRBV24-1,TGTGCCACCAGTGATGGGACTAGCGGCGAGACCCAGTACTTC,CATSDGTSGETQYF
.,.,TRBJ2-2,TRBV10-2,TGCGCCAGCAGTGAGTGGGCAGGGACGGACACCGGGGAGCTGTTTTTT,CASSEWAGTDTGELFF
.,.,TRBJ2-5,TRBV28,TGTGCCAGCAGTCCCCAGGGGGGTCAAGAGACCCAGTACTTC,CASSPQGGQETQYF
.,TRBD2,TRBJ2-3,TRBV30,TGTGCCTGGAGGGGGGGGGATACGCAGTATTTT,CAWRGGDTQYF
.,.,TRBJ2-5,TRBV6-2/TRBV6-3,TGTGCCAGCAAGTCGGGGTACCTCCAAGAGACCCAGTACTTC,CASKSGYLQETQYF
few,TRBD2,TRBJ2-7,TRBV3-1,TGTGCCAGCAGCCAAGATCGGCTAGCGGGAGCCTACGAGCAGTACTTC,CASSQDRLAGAYEQYF
.,TRBD2,TRBJ2-7,TRBV27,TGTGCCAGCAGTTCACTAGCGGGAGTTTCGTACGAGCAGTACTTC,CASSSLAGVSYEQYF
.,.,TRBJ2-7,TRBV5-1,TGCGCCAGCAGCTCCCTGACGAGCTCCTACGAGCAGTACTTC,CASSSLTSSYEQYF
.,.,TRBJ2-5,TRBV7-3,TGTGCCAGCAGCCTGCAGGGGATTGAGACCCAGTACTTC,CASSLQGIETQYF
.,TRBD2,TRBJ2-1,TRBV3-1,TGTGCCAGCAGCCTCCGACTAGCGGGAGGGGGGAATGAGCAGTTCTTC,CASSLRLAGGGNEQFF
.,TRBD2,TRBJ2-7,TRBV19,TGTGCCAGTAGGCTAGCGGGAGCTTCCTACGAGCAGTACTTC,CASRLAGASYEQYF
.,.,TRBJ2-1,TRBV7-6,TGTGCCAGCAGCTTAGCCCCGGTCCTCTCCTACAATGAGCAGTTCTTC,CASSLAPVLSYNEQFF
few,.,TRBJ2-3,TRBV7-2,TGTGCCAGCAGCTTAGGCTATCGCGATACGCAGTATTTT,CASSLGYRDTQYF
.,.,TRBJ2-5,TRBV19,TGTGCCAGTTCCAGCCCCGCGGGACAGTCATTCGGGACCCAGTACTTC,CASSSPAGQSFGTQYF
.,.,TRBJ2-7,TRBV5-1,TGCGCCAGCAGCTTGGAAGGGGTATGGGACGAGCAGTACTTC,CASSLEGVWDEQYF
.,TRBD1,TRBJ1-2,TRBV29-1,TGCAGCGGCCGACAGGGCGGAAGTAACTATGGCTACACCTTC,CSGRQGGSNYGYTF
once,.,TRBJ1-5,TRBV7-9,TGTGCCAGCAGCTTAGTAGGAGGCCACCCCCAGCATTTT,CASSLVGGHPQHF
.,TRBD2,TRBJ2-5,TRBV7-2,TGTGCCAGCAGCCCCCGACTAGCGGGAGGAGGAACCCAGTACTTC,CASSPRLAGGGTQYF
.,.,TRBJ2-1,TRBV7-9,TGTGCCAGCAGCCGGGGACATTCTGAGCAGTTCTTC,CASSRGHSEQFF
once,.,TRBJ1-4,TRBV14,TGTGCCAGCAGCCACGGTGGGGTACTGTTTTTT,CASSHGGVLFF
.,.,TRBJ2-7,TRBV27,TGTGCCAGCAGTTTCTCCGGGACCGAATTCGACGAGCAGTACTTC,CASSFSGTEFDEQYF
.,TRBD1,TRBJ1-5,TRBV6-6,TGTGCCAGCAGTTACCGGGGACAGGGAGAACAGCCCCAGCATTTT,CASSYRGQGEQPQHF
once,.,TRBJ2-1,TRBV6-5,TGTGCCAGCAGTTACCGAGGGTCGGCTTACAATGAGCAGTTCTTC,CASSYRGSAYNEQFF
.,TRBD2,TRBJ2-3,TRBV3-1,TGTGCCAGCAGCCAAGGTCTAGCGGGAGAGGGAACAGATACGCAGTATTTT,CASSQGLAGEGTDTQYF
.,TRBD1,TRBJ2-5,TRBV12-3/TRBV12-4,TGTGCCAGCATCCTGACAGGGTCGGGGGAGACCCAGTACTTC,CASILTGSGETQYF
.,.,TRBJ2-3,TRBV11-2,TGTGCCAGCAGCCAGGGGCGGGAGAGTCTGGGAGATACGCAGTATTTT,CASSQGRESLGDTQYF
once,TRBD1,TRBJ2-3,TRBV2,TGTGCCAGCAGAGGACAGGCCGCAGGGACGCAGTATTTT,CASRGQAAGTQYF
.,.,TRBJ2-1,TRBV7-9,TGTGCCAGCAGCCAGTCTGGCTCTGATGAGCAGTTCTTC,CASSQSGSDEQFF
.,TRBD1,TRBJ2-4,TRBV20-1,TGCAGTGCTCCAATCCGACAGGGGCCGAACATTCAGTACTTC,CSAPIRQGPNIQYF
.,.,TRBJ1-3,TRBV7-6,TGTGCCAGCGCCCCGCAGTCCTCTGGAAACACCATATATTTT,CASAPQSSGNTIYF
.,TRBD2,TRBJ2-1,TRBV7-2,TGTGCCAGCAGCCTAGCGGGAGTCCGCAATGAGCAGTTCTTC,CASSLAGVRNEQFF
.,.,TRBJ2-2,TRBV6-1,TGTGCCAGCGTGGCCCCGGTCCCCTCGCGAAGGGAGCTGTTTTTT,CASVAPVPSRRELFF
.,.,TRBJ2-6,TRBV2,TGTGCCAGCAAAGAAACGAGCTCTGGGGCCAACGTCCTGACTTTC,CASKETSSGANVLTF
.,.,TRBJ2-7,TRBV3-1,TGTGCCAGCAGCCCCATTCAGGGGTGCAGTTACGAGCAGTACTTC,CASSPIQGCSYEQYF
.,TRBD1,TRBJ2-7,TRBV6-1,TGTGCCAGCAGCGCCGGGACAGGGGCCTACGAGCAGTACTTC,CASSAGTGAYEQYF
.,TRBD1,TRBJ2-5,TRBV7-2,TGTGCCAGCCTCAGGGGGGAGACCCAGTACTTC,CASLRGETQYF
.,TRBD2,TRBJ2-1,TRBV3-1,TGTGCCAGCAGCTCCGATGGGGCGGGAGGTCGGTTCTTC,CASSSDGAGGRFF
.,.,TRBJ2-1,TRBV5-1,TGCGCCAGCAGCTTGTTCGGGGAGGCCGGGGCGGATGAGCAGTTCTTC,CASSLFGEAGADEQFF
once,TRBD2,TRBJ2-7,TRBV27,TGTGCCAGCAGGCGGGACTACACCTCCTACGAGCAGTACTTC,CASRRDYTSYEQYF